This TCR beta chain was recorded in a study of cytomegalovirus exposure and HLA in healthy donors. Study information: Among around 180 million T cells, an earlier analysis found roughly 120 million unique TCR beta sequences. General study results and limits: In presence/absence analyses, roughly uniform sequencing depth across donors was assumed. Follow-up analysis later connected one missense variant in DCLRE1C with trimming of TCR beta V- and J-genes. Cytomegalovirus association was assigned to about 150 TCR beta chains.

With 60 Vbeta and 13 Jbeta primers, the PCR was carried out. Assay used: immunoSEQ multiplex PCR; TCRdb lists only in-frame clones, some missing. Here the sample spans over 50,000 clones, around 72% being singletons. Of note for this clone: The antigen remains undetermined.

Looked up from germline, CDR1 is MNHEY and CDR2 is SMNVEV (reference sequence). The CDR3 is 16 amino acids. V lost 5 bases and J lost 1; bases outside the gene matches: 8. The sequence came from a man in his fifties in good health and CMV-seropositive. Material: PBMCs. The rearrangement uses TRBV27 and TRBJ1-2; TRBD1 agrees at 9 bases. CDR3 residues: CASSPGQGYLNYGYTF. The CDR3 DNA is TGTGCCAGCAGTCCGGGACAGGGCTACCTTAACTATGGCTACACCTTC.